Each of the 13 T cell receptor beta chains below was sequenced from the same sample in a study of monozygotic twins with inflammatory bowel disease. From its re-call of the 5' RACE reads, TCRdb lists each CDR3 protein once, without DNA. Here the sample table reports about 160,000 distinct CDR3 sequences. The sequenced sample consisted of blood. The receptors originated from a human donor with ulcerative colitis or Crohn's disease, or a healthy co-twin of an affected twin (not recorded which).

The chain has TRBV5-1 and TRBJ2-5; TCRdb's assignment of TRBD1 cannot be checked, as there is no DNA. Germline V CDR1 and CDR2: SGHRS, YFSETQ. This CDR3 comprises 15 residues. The CDR3 sequence is CASSLVPGLQETQYF.

This chain uses TRBV20-1 with TRBJ1-1; TCRdb's assignment of TRBD1 cannot be checked, as there is no DNA. The germline V gene has CDR1 DFQATT and CDR2 SNEGSKA (reference sequence). The length of the CDR3 is 13 residues. The CDR3 sequence: CSAGLTGAAEAFF.

J is TRBJ2-1 and V is TRBV7-9; TCRdb's D call, TRBD2, is unchecked because there is no DNA. Germline assignment: CDR1 SEHNR and CDR2 FQNEAQ (reference sequence). The CDR3 is made up of 15 amino acids. The chain's CDR3 is CASSLILAGDNEQFF.

The CDR3 sequence: CASSLQTGANTGELFF. The gene calls are TRBV5-1 and TRBJ2-2; the D call of TRBD1 rests on TCRdb alone, since no DNA is present to check it. From germline, CDR1 is SGHRS and CDR2 YFSETQ. This CDR3 region has 16 residues.

This chain uses TRBV7-9 with TRBJ1-5. This CDR3 spans 13 amino acids. CDR1 is SEHNR, CDR2 FQNEAQ, per germline (reference sequence). The CDR3 is CASSFQGLGPQHF.

V is TRBV20-1 and J is TRBJ2-3; TCRdb names TRBD2, which stays unverified in the absence of DNA. CDR1 is DFQATT and CDR2 is SNEGSKA in the germline V gene (reference sequence). This CDR3 region has 14 residues. CDR3 sequence: CSAYLAGGADTQYF.

The V call is TRBV6-1, the J call TRBJ1-6; TCRdb returns TRBD1, unconfirmable since there is no DNA. This CDR3 contains 16 residues. CDR1 and CDR2 from the germline V gene are MNHNS and SASEGT. CDR3 region: CASRLSQGDYNSPLHF.

J is TRBJ1-6 and V is TRBV5-6; TCRdb names TRBD1, which stays unverified in the absence of DNA. The length of the CDR3 is 16 residues. Germline CDR1 and CDR2: SGHDT and YYEEEE. The CDR3 sequence: CASSTAGRGHNSPLHF.

This chain joins TRBV18 and TRBJ1-3; TCRdb reports TRBD1, a call that lacks DNA to check it against. Germline CDR1 and CDR2: KGHSH and LQKENI. The CDR3 runs to 16 residues. The CDR3 spells CASSPPDSLSGNTIYF.

The V call is TRBV5-1, the J call TRBJ2-7. CDR3 length: 14 amino acids. CDR1 is SGHRS and CDR2 is YFSETQ in the germline V gene. The CDR3 reads CASMSEVTSYEQYF.

The chain has TRBV6-1 and TRBJ1-2; the TCRdb call, TRBD1, lacks DNA for checking. This CDR3 region has 15 residues. Germline CDR1 reads MNHNS; CDR2 reads SASEGT. The CDR3 sequence is CASLQRGAGGDGYTF.

The chain uses TRBV5-6 and TRBJ1-5. This CDR3 is 14 amino acids long. CDR1 is SGHDT, CDR2 YYEEEE, per germline. This chain's CDR3 is CASSGGGYNQPQHF.

The chain is built from TRBV20-1 and TRBJ2-7; the D call from TCRdb, TRBD1, cannot be confirmed without DNA. Germline CDR1 and CDR2: DFQATT and SNEGSKA (reference sequence). CDR3 length: 16 amino acids. This chain's CDR3 is CSASDASGGPSYEQYF.